Described below is a single TCR beta chain sequence and its context. Antigen: not known. Alongside a J-beta primer mix, a sample-barcoded 5' primer served in a second PCR lasting about 7 to 12 cycles. A single record per CDR3 protein comes from TCRdb applying MiXCR to the 5' RACE reads. Of fewer than 800,000 distinct CDR3 sequences detected, 20% to 25% appear once; the ten largest clones hold under 10%. Germline V CDR1 and CDR2: SGHRS, YFSETQ. V was cut by 6 bases and J by 6 bases, with 15 bases left in between. This CDR3 has 13 residues. The data are from a study of blood T cells in healthy people across ages. Findings of the study overall: There were more naive CD4+ cells and higher diversity in long-lived donors than in aged donors.

Separately, the same data were catalogued under a study of T cells of mothers and their children. That work states: Each mother gave over 8.5 million TCR beta CDR3 reads; each child, some 3 million.

Sequencing used blood. J is TRBJ1-2 and V is TRBV5-1; tentatively, D is TRBD1 (6 bases). This TCR derives from a boy younger than 18 in good health. CDR3 sequence: CASTQGAQDGYTF. The DNA for the CDR3 is TGCGCCAGCACACAGGGAGCGCAAGATGGCTACACCTTC.